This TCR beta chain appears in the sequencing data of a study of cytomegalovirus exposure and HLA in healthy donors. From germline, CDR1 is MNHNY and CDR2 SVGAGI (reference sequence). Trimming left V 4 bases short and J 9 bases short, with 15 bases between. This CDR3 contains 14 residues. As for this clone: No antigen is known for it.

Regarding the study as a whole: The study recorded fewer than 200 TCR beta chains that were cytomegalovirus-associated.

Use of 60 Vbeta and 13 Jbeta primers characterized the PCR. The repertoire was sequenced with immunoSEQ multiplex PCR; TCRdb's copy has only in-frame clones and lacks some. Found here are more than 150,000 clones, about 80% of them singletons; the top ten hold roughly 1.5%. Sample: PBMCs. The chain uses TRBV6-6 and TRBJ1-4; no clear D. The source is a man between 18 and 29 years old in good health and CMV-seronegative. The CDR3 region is CASSSREHGKKLFF. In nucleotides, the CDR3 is TGTGCCAGCAGTTCCCGGGAACATGGGAAAAAACTGTTTTTT.